This TCR beta chain was recorded in a study of beta chain features in type 1 diabetes. This clone was detected only a few times. As yet, its antigen is unknown. Overall study results and limits: In all four CD4+ subsets, TCRB CDR3 length was significantly, moderately reduced in type 1 diabetes.

All of the isolated RNA was reverse transcribed, so expressed TCRB transcripts were sequenced. Sequencing used immunoSEQ multiplex PCR; TCRdb keeps in-frame clones, though not all of them. This table holds a few hundred thousand clones, approximately 16% found once. The sequenced material came from naive CD4+ T cells from blood. This receptor was taken from a man under 40 with type 1 diabetes.

This CDR3 is CASSLEGQGTGEQYF. The CDR3 DNA sequence: TGTGCCAGCAGCTTAGAGGGACAGGGTACTGGGGAGCAGTACTTC. The chain links TRBV13 to TRBJ2-7; 9 bases are a match to TRBD1. Germline V gene data show CDR1 as PRHDT and CDR2 as FYEKMQ (reference sequence). The CDR3 runs 15 residues. The V segment lost 1 base and the J segment 7 bases; nucleotides outside the gene matches: 8.